Shown below are 24 T cell receptor beta chains from a single sample sequenced in a study of beta chain features in type 1 diabetes (dated by TCRdb to the late 2010s). Library preparation used the immunoSEQ multiplex PCR assay. All of the isolated RNA was reverse transcribed with the High Capacity cDNA Reverse Transcription Kit, so expressed TCRB transcripts were sequenced. In its TCRdb copy, this immuneACCESS table keeps in-frame sequences only and misses some clones. Where compared with another copy, unresolved V genes explain less than half of these, and the others have no known cause. The sample yields more than 25,000 clones; 50% to 65% were counted once. 1.4% to 1.5% of the sample belongs to the ten largest clones. Here is what the overall study found, with its caveats: A moderate but significant shortening of TCRB CDR3 length was observed in type 1 diabetes patients in all four CD4+ subsets.

No antigen has been assigned to these receptors. Sequencing was done on a sample of Tregs from blood. The sample's cell subset or site, from its label and the paper: regulatory CD4+ T cells. Receptors originate from a woman aged 18-30 years with type 1 diabetes.

The chain uses TRBV7-3 and TRBJ1-6; D uncertain. CDR1 SGHTA and CDR2 FQGTGA come from the germline V gene. The CDR3 totals 13 residues. V lost 5 bases and J lost 7, with 9 bases in between. The CDR3 DNA reads TGTGCCAGCAGCCGAGGCATGAATTCACCCCTCCACTTT. It specifies CASSRGMNSPLHF.

This chain uses TRBV7-9 with TRBJ1-2; 7 nucleotides match TRBD1. Looked up from germline, CDR1 is SEHNR and CDR2 is FQNEAQ (reference sequence). V gave up 5 bases and J gave up 2 bases; unmatched junction bases: 2. This CDR3 has 13 residues. The CDR3: CASSRGGNYGYTF. As DNA, the CDR3 is TGTGCCAGCAGCCGAGGGGGCAACTATGGCTACACCTTC.

The CDR3 reads CASSAPGGGRYEQYV. DNA of the CDR3: TGTGCCAGCAGCGCCCCGGGCGGGGGCCGCTACGAGCAGTACGTC. The V gene is TRBV6-1, the J gene TRBJ2-7; D is perhaps TRBD2 (7 bases). Germline values: CDR1 MNHNS, CDR2 SASEGT. The V end lost 6 bases, the J end lost 3 bases, and 18 bases lay between the germline ends. CDR3 length equals 15 residues.

This chain uses TRBV18 with TRBJ2-1; D possibly corresponds to TRBD1 (5 bases). The length of the CDR3 is 14 residues. V was trimmed by 2 bases and J by 5 bases, leaving 10 bases between them. Germline values: CDR1 KGHSH, CDR2 LQKENI. CDR3: CASSPGAINNEQFF. CDR3 DNA sequence: TGTGCCAGCTCACCAGGGGCGATAAACAATGAGCAGTTCTTC.

The chain combines TRBV29-1 with TRBJ2-1, with 12 bases aligning to TRBD1. CDR1 is SQVTM and CDR2 is ANQGSEA in the germline V gene. The CDR3 length is 15 residues. After removal of 3 bases from V and 8 bases from J, the junction contained 8 bases not matched to a gene. DNA of the CDR3: TGCAGCGTTGACCAGAGGGGACAGGGGGCAGATGAGCAGTTCTTC. Encoded protein: CSVDQRGQGADEQFF.

The chain joins TRBV5-6 to TRBJ2-5; 7 nucleotides align to TRBD2. J gave up 5 bases and V 0 bases, and 7 bases lay outside the gene matches. Germline CDR1 is SGHDT and CDR2 is YYEEEE. The CDR3 length is 15 residues. CDR3 coding DNA: TGTGCCAGCAGCTTGGGGAAAGGGAGGGGCGAGACCCAGTACTTC. Its protein product is CASSLGKGRGETQYF. Full variable domain (missing parts from reference TRBV5-6 and TRBJ2-5): DAGVTQSPTHLIKTRGQQVTLRCSPKSGHDTVSWYQQALGQGPQFIFQYYEEEERQRGNFPDRFSGHQFPNYSSELNVNALLLGDSALYLCASSLGKGRGETQYFGPGTRLLVL.

The chain joins TRBV5-1 to TRBJ2-1; TRBD2 matches at 8 bases. The CDR3 has 15 amino acids. Per the germline V gene, CDR1 is SGHRS and CDR2 is YFSETQ. J lost 7 bases, V lost 1 base, and 7 bases had no gene match. This CDR3 reads CASSLSGSLGNEQFF. For the CDR3, the DNA is TGCGCCAGCAGCTTGAGCGGGAGTCTCGGAAATGAGCAGTTCTTC.

Only a few counts were recorded for this clone. This chain joins TRBV6-6 and TRBJ1-5; D is unclear. V dropped 4 bases and J dropped 6 bases, with 7 bases sitting between them. This CDR3 is 12 amino acids long. From germline, CDR1 is MNHNY and CDR2 SVGAGI (reference sequence). CDR3 in amino acids: CASSFGAQPQHF. In nucleotides, the CDR3 is TGTGCCAGCAGTTTCGGTGCTCAGCCCCAGCATTTT.

The chain has TRBV28 and TRBJ1-2; 8 bases are a match to TRBD1. The junction had 3 bases not matched to a gene; V was cut back by 3 bases and J by 6 bases. Germline values: CDR1 MDHEN, CDR2 SYDVKM. The CDR3 loop spans 13 amino acids. DNA for the CDR3: TGTGCCAGCAGTTTTAGACAGGGGCATGGCTACACCTTC. Translation gives CASSFRQGHGYTF.

The CDR3 nucleotides are TGCGCCAGCAGCGTAGCGGGTCAAGAGACCCAGTACTTC. Residues: CASSVAGQETQYF. This chain connects TRBV5-1 to TRBJ2-5, with TRBD2 matching over 7 bases. V lost 4 bases and J lost 2; bases outside the gene matches: 2. The CDR3 has 13 amino acids. Germline loops: CDR1 SGHRS, CDR2 YFSETQ.

This chain links TRBV10-3 with TRBJ2-1; D may be TRBD2 (6 bases). The CDR3 consists of 14 residues. Per germline, CDR1 ENHRY and CDR2 SYGVKD. The V end was cut by 10 bases, the J end by 9 bases, with 22 bases between. The CDR3 is CATDLGGVSREQFF. As DNA, the CDR3 is TGTGCCACCGACCTCGGCGGGGTGAGTCGTGAGCAGTTCTTC.

The rearrangement links TRBV29-1 to TRBJ2-7; the match to TRBD2 covers 12 bases. CDR3 length: 15 residues. Germline V lookup: CDR1 SQVTM, CDR2 ANQGSEA. V lost 5 bases to trimming and J lost 3 bases; unmatched junction nucleotides: 8. CDR3 sequence (DNA): TGCAGCGTTCTCAAACTAGCGGGAGGACGCTACGAGCAGTACGTC. Its translation: CSVLKLAGGRYEQYV.

The chain uses TRBV11-2 and TRBJ2-3; 12 bases fit TRBD2. Per the germline V gene, CDR1 is SGHAT and CDR2 is FQNNGV. V shed 4 bases and J 2 bases; nucleotides not matched to a gene: 7. The CDR3 length is 17 residues. DNA for the CDR3: TGTGCCAGCAGCTCTTGGACTAGCGGGAAATTCACAGATACGCAGTATTTT. This sequence encodes CASSSWTSGKFTDTQYF.

The chain recombines TRBV9 with TRBJ2-3; the D gene is possibly TRBD1 (5 bases). Germline V gene lookup returns CDR1 SGDLS and CDR2 YYNGEE. The CDR3 sequence is 16 residues long. V lost 1 base and J lost 3, with 15 bases in between. The CDR3 spells CASSVWGRPTTDTQYF. The CDR3 nucleotides are TGTGCCAGCAGCGTATGGGGCAGGCCTACAACAGATACGCAGTATTTT.

The genes are TRBV18 and TRBJ2-5; possible D gene TRBD2, 5 bases. This CDR3 has 12 amino acids. Germline V gene lookup returns CDR1 KGHSH and CDR2 LQKENI. The V and J ends lost 5 bases and 5 bases respectively, with 9 bases between them. The chain's CDR3 is CASSGSSETQYF. CDR3 nucleotide sequence: TGTGCCAGCTCAGGGTCTAGCGAGACCCAGTACTTC.

This clone showed up just a few times. This chain joins TRBV6-5 and TRBJ2-1; TRBD1 matches at 8 bases. CDR1 and CDR2 from the germline V gene are MNHEY and SVGAGI. This CDR3 is built from 14 residues. V lost 6 bases, J lost 5 bases, and 6 bases stayed unmatched. CDR3 sequence: CASRTGAFHNEQFF. As DNA, the CDR3 is TGTGCCAGCAGGACAGGGGCCTTCCACAATGAGCAGTTCTTC.

The chain joins TRBV7-3 to TRBJ2-2; 7 bases match TRBD2. The trim removed 10 bases at V and 1 base at J, leaving 9 bases unmatched. The CDR3 is made up of 15 amino acids. Germline-derived CDR1 and CDR2 are SGHTA and FQGTGA. In DNA, the CDR3 is TGTGCCACCTCCCCTGGCGGGGGGAACACCGGGGAGCTGTTTTTT. It translates to CATSPGGGNTGELFF.

V usage is TRBV20-1 and J usage is TRBJ1-1, with no clear D. Germline CDR1 reads DFQATT; CDR2 reads SNEGSKA (reference sequence). The CDR3 runs 11 residues. V dropped 6 bases and J dropped 4 bases, with 9 bases sitting between them. The CDR3, as DNA: TGCAGTGCCCGGTGGTCCACTGAAGCTTTCTTT. Its translation: CSARWSTEAFF.

The chain is built from TRBV6-5 and TRBJ1-3, with D perhaps matching TRBD1 (5 bases). The CDR3 has 14 amino acids. Trimming removed 0 bases from V and 7 bases from J, with 10 bases in between. CDR1 is MNHEY and CDR2 is SVGAGI in the germline V gene. The CDR3 bases are TGTGCCAGCAGTTACTCTGTAGGGGCGAACACCATATATTTT. It yields the protein CASSYSVGANTIYF.

In DNA, the CDR3 is TGTGCCATCAGTGATGAGGGAAAGGGGAACACTGAAGCTTTCTTT. Translation: CAISDEGKGNTEAFF. This sequence joins TRBV10-3 and TRBJ1-1; D is unresolved. Deletions cut 3 bases from V and 1 base from J, with 12 bases between. The CDR3 is 15 amino acids. The V gene's germline CDR1 is ENHRY and CDR2 SYGVKD.

This clone was seen just once. The chain employs TRBV7-2 and TRBJ1-1; D is unclear. Germline CDR1 reads SGHTA; CDR2 reads FQGNSA. The CDR3 length is 11 residues. V lost 3 bases and J 6 bases, leaving 5 bases between the germline ends. The CDR3 DNA is TGTGCCAGCAGCTTCCAATCTGAAGCTTTCTTT. Protein sequence: CASSFQSEAFF.

This chain uses TRBV30 with TRBJ1-1, with D possibly being TRBD1 (6 bases). V shed 8 bases and J shed 6 bases, with 13 bases lying between them. Germline lookup yields CDR1 GTSNPN and CDR2 SVGIG (reference sequence). The CDR3 runs 11 residues. The CDR3 DNA is TGTGCCACCAAACAGGGCCCTGAAGCTTTCTTT. This gives the protein CATKQGPEAFF.

The chain is built from TRBV7-2 and TRBJ2-7, with TRBD2 matching over 10 bases. The CDR3 spans 15 residues. CDR1 is SGHTA and CDR2 is FQGNSA in the germline V gene. V lost 5 bases, J lost 5 bases, and 9 bases stayed unmatched. CDR3 coding DNA: TGTGCCAGCAGCGATCCGGGACTAGCGTACGACGAGCAGTACTTC. It encodes CASSDPGLAYDEQYF. The entire variable domain, with the rest obtained from reference TRBV7-2 and TRBJ2-7, is as follows: GAGVSQSPSNKVTEKGKDVELRCDPISGHTALYWYRQSLGQGLEFLIYFQGNSAPDKSGLPSDRFSAERTGGSVSTLTIQRTQQEDSAVYLCASSDPGLAYDEQYFGPGTRLTVT.

The chain employs TRBV19 and TRBJ1-6; no reliable D call. The V gene's germline CDR1 is LNHDA and CDR2 SQIVND (reference sequence). Trimming shortened V by 10 bases and J by 7 bases, and 17 bases separated the two germline ends. CDR3 length: 14 residues. In DNA form, the CDR3 reads TGTGCCACCGCGAGGGTAGGGAGCAATTCACCCCTCCACTTT. Translated: CATARVGSNSPLHF.